Presented here are 5 T cell receptor beta chains from one specimen sequenced in a study of spatial heterogeneity in lung cancer. The study, taken as a whole, reports: The number of expanded tumor alpha and beta chains correlated with mutation number.

No cognate antigen is known for these TCRs. The time point denotes: sample taken at primary tumor resection. MiXCR, run by TCRdb on the 5' RACE reads, gives a single entry per CDR3 protein. The profile covers some 10,000 distinct CDR3 sequences, with 6.3% appearing a single time and around 10% taken by the ten largest. The source material was lung tumor tissue, sampled at surgery. All receptors derive from a male donor with early-stage non-small cell lung cancer.

This clonotype has ten or more counts. This beta chain is an off-target read within a library intended for alpha chains, so its frequency means little. The chain combines TRBV28 with TRBJ1-5, with a weak D call TRBD1 (5 bases). This CDR3 has 14 amino acids. The V gene's germline CDR1 is MDHEN and CDR2 SYDVKM. The V gene lost 3 bases and the J gene lost 5 bases, with 11 bases spanning the gap. Here the CDR3 reads CASSFGAGHQPQHF. The CDR3 coding sequence is TGTGCCAGCAGTTTCGGGGCAGGGCATCAGCCCCAGCATTTT.

This clonotype has a count of ten or more. Because the library targeted alpha chains, this beta chain is an off-target read whose size means little. The gene calls are TRBV25-1 and TRBJ2-7; the D gene is possibly TRBD2 (6 bases). V lost 2 bases and J lost 2, with 10 bases in between. This CDR3 region has 14 residues. In germline, CDR1 is MGHDK, CDR2 SYGVNS. The CDR3 loop is CASSEEEGAYEQYF. The DNA for the CDR3 is TGTGCCAGCAGTGAAGAGGAGGGAGCCTACGAGCAGTACTTC.

This clonotype came up many times. Found in a library prepared for alpha chains, this beta chain is an off-target read, and its abundance has little meaning. V is TRBV18 and J is TRBJ1-1, with TRBD1 identical over 9 bases. Germline values: CDR1 KGHSH, CDR2 LQKENI. The V gene end was trimmed by 6 bases and the J gene end by 2 bases; junction bases not matched to a gene: 7. The CDR3 is 15 amino acids. The CDR3 bases are TGTGCCAGCTCGTCCGGGACAGGGAGCAACACTGAAGCTTTCTTT. This translates into CASSSGTGSNTEAFF.

By its share, this clonotype is medium-sized. This beta chain represents an off-target read in a library built for alpha chains; its size is of limited meaning. The chain uses TRBV7-6 and TRBJ2-6; D is ambiguous. The V end lost 0 bases, the J end lost 0 bases, and 6 bases lay between the germline ends. The CDR3 is 16 residues long. Germline V gene sequence: CDR1 SGHVS, CDR2 FNYEAQ. CDR3 coding DNA: TGTGCCAGCAGCTTAGCGGGTTCCTCTGGGGCCAACGTCCTGACTTTC. This translates into CASSLAGSSGANVLTF.

This clonotype was detected ten times or more. Little can be read into the size of this beta chain, an off-target read in a library designed for alpha chains. The chain carries TRBV6-5 and TRBJ2-2; the D gene is possibly TRBD2 (6 bases). Germline-derived CDR1 and CDR2 are MNHEY and SVGAGI. The CDR3 has 14 amino acids. Trimming took off 4 bases at V and 7 bases at J, with 13 bases between the two ends. CDR3 protein: CASSFTGASGELFF. CDR3 coding DNA: TGTGCCAGCAGTTTTACGGGAGCGAGCGGGGAGCTGTTTTTT.